These 2 T cell receptor beta chains were all obtained from the same sample, sequenced in a study of T-cell reconstitution after alpha-beta-depleted transplantation in children (dated by TCRdb to the mid-2010s). The library was obtained by PCR. These reads were obtained on an Illumina HiSeq 2500. TCR library preparation used molecular barcoding, with unique molecular identifiers applied to normalize quantification of the TCRbeta repertoire. TCRdb trimmed public reads at Q25 via fastp, called clones via MiXCR and kept in-frame beta chains. For every CDR3 protein sequence, its rows merge into one entry that carries the most common genes and DNA. The sample includes approximately 640,000 distinct CDR3 sequences, with approximately 17% observed a single time. 0.85% to 1.3% of the sample is held by the ten biggest clonotypes. The sequenced sample was PBMCs from the stem cell graft donor, obtained from the stem cell graft. The receptors originated from a human donor who donated a stem cell graft to a child with acute myeloid leukemia.

This clonotype showed up just a few times. The chain employs TRBV30 and TRBJ2-2; D may match TRBD1 or TRBD2 (5 bases each). This CDR3 has 15 residues. CDR1 is GTSNPN and CDR2 is SVGIG in the germline V gene (reference sequence). The V end was cut by 1 base, the J end by 8 bases, with 17 bases between. The CDR3 DNA is TGTGCCTGGAGTGCCGGGACCTTGGTGACAGGGGAGCTGTTTTTT. Its protein is CAWSAGTLVTGELFF.

This clonotype was detected a few times. The chain joins TRBV20-1 to TRBJ1-5; TRBD1 matches 7 bases. Per the germline V gene, CDR1 is DFQATT and CDR2 is SNEGSKA (reference sequence). The V gene end was trimmed by 4 bases and the J gene end by 4 bases; junction bases not matched to a gene: 13. There are 16 residues in the CDR3. CDR3 sequence (DNA): TGCAGTGCTACAACGCTGACCGGGACAGTAAATCAGCCCCAGCATTTT. Its protein product is CSATTLTGTVNQPQHF.